This TCR beta chain is drawn from a study of T cells in Graves' hyperthyroidism and ophthalmopathy. RNA transcripts yielded amplified TCR beta CDR3 regions. TCR CDR3 underwent first-round RT-PCR with the HTBI primer set. MiXCR was run by TCRdb on the multiplex PCR reads, yielding one entry per CDR3 protein. The table has over 700,000 distinct CDR3 sequences, under 20% seen once. This clonotype was seen once. The CDR3 length is 15 residues. Trimming removed 1 base from V and 4 bases from J; junction bases left unmatched: 3. Germline V gene data show CDR1 as MNHEY and CDR2 as SMNVEV (reference sequence).

The sequence derives from a woman aged 45-60 years with Graves' hyperthyroidism that later progressed to Graves' ophthalmopathy. The specimen sequenced was blood. The rearrangement uses TRBV27 and TRBJ2-3; 9 bases are a match to TRBD2. CDR3 sequence reads: CASSLYERGADTQYF. The CDR3 DNA reads as TGTGCCAGCAGTTTATACGAGCGGGGGGCAGATACGCAGTATTTT.